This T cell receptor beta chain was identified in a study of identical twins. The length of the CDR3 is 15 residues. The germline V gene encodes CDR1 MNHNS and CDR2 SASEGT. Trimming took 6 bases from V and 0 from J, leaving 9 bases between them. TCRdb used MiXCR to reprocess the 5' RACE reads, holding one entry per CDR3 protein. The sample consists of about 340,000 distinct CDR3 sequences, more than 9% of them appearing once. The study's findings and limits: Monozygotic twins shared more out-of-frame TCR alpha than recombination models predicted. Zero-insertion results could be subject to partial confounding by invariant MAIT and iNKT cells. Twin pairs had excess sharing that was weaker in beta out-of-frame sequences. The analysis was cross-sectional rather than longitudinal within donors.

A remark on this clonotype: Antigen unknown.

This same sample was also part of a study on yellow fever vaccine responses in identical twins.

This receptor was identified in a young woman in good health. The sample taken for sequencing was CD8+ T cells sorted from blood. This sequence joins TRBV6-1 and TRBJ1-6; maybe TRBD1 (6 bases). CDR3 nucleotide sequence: TGTGCCAGCAGGGACAGTAGCTCCTATAATTCACCCCTCCACTTT. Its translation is CASRDSSSYNSPLHF.